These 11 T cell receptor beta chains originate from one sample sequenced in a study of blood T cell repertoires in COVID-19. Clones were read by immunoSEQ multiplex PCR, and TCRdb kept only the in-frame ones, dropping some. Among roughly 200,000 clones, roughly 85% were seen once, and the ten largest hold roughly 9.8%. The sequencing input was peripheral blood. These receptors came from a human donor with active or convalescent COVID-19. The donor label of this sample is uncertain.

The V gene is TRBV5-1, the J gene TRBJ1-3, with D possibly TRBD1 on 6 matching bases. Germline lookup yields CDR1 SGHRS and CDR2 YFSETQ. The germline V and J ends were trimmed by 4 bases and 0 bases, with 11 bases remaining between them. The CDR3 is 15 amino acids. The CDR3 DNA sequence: TGCGCCAGCAGCCCAGGACAGTACTCTGGAAACACCATATATTTT. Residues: CASSPGQYSGNTIYF.

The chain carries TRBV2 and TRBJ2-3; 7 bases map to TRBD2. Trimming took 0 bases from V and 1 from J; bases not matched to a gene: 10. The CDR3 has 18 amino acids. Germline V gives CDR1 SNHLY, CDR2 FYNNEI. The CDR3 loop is CASSEALGREKGTDTQYF. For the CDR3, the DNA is TGTGCCAGCAGTGAAGCGCTTGGGCGGGAGAAGGGCACAGATACGCAGTATTTT. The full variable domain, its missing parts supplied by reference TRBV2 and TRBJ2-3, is EPEVTQTPSHQVTQMGQEVILRCVPISNHLYFYWYRQILGQKVEFLVSFYNNEISEKSEIFDDQFSVERPDGSNFTLKIRSTKLEDSAMYFCASSEALGREKGTDTQYFGPGTRLTVL.

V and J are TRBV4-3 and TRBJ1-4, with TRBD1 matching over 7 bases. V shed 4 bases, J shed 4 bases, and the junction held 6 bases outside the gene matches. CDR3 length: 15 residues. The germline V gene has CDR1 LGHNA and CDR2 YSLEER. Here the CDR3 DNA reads TGCGCCAGCAGCCTAGAGGGACAGATTAATGAAAAACTGTTTTTT. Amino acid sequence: CASSLEGQINEKLFF.

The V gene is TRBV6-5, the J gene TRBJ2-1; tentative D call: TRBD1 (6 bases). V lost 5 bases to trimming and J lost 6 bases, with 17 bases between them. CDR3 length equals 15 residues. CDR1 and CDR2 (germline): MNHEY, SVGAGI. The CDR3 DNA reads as TGTGCCAGCAGTACCCTGACAGGCACGGGCAATGAGCAGTTCTTC. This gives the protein CASSTLTGTGNEQFF.

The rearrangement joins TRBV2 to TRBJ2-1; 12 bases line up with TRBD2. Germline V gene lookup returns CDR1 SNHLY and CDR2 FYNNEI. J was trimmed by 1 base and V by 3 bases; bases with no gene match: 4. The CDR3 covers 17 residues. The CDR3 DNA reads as TGTGCCAGCAGTGACGGACTAGCGGGGTTGTCCTACAATGAGCAGTTCTTC. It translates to CASSDGLAGLSYNEQFF.

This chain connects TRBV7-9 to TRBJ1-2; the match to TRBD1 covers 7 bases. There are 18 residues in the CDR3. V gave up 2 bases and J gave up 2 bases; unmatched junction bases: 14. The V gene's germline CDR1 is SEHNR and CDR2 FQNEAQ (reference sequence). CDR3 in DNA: TGTGCCAGCAGCTTAATCTACCCCGGAAGGACAGGAAACTATGGCTACACCTTC. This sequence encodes CASSLIYPGRTGNYGYTF.

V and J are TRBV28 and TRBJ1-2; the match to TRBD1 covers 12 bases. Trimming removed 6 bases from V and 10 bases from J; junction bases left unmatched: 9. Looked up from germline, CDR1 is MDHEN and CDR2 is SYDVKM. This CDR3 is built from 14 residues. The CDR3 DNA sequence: TGTGCCAGCAGAATACCCGGGACAGGGGGCGACTACACCTTC. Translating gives CASRIPGTGGDYTF.

The CDR3 sequence: CSASWAWGGGPDSYEQYF. CDR3 DNA: TGCAGTGCTAGTTGGGCGTGGGGGGGCGGGCCCGACTCCTACGAGCAGTACTTC. This chain joins TRBV20-1 and TRBJ2-7, with D tentatively TRBD2 (7 bases). The V gene lost 3 bases and the J gene lost 0 bases, with 24 bases spanning the gap. Germline V gives CDR1 DFQATT, CDR2 SNEGSKA (reference sequence). CDR3 length: 18 residues.

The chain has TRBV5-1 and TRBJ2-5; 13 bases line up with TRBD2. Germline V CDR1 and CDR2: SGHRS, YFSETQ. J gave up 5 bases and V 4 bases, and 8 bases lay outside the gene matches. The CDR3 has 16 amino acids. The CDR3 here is CASSLGLAGVEETQYF. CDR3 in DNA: TGCGCCAGCAGCCTAGGACTAGCGGGGGTGGAGGAGACCCAGTACTTC.

The CDR3 is CATSRRIYPGQGTLSQPQHF. The DNA of the CDR3 is TGTGCCACCAGCAGACGAATTTATCCGGGACAGGGGACCCTCTCTCAGCCCCAGCATTTT. This chain joins TRBV15 and TRBJ1-5; 10 positions agree with TRBD1. V shed 2 bases, J shed 6 bases, and the junction held 19 bases outside the gene matches. This CDR3 region has 20 residues. The V gene's germline CDR1 is LNHNV and CDR2 YYDKDF (reference sequence).

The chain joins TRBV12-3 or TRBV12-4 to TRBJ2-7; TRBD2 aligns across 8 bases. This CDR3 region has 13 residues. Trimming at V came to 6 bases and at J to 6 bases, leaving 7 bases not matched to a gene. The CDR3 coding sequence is TGTGCCAGCAGCAAAGCGGGGGCGCCCGAGCAGTACTTC. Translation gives CASSKAGAPEQYF.